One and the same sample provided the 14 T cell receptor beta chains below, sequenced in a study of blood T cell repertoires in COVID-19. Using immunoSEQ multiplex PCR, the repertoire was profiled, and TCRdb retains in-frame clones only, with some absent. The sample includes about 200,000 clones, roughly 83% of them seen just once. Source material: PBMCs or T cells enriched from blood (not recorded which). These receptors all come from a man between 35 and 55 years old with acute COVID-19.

The CDR3 DNA reads as TGTGCCAGTAGTATAAAGGCCCCAGGGTATTCACCTAATGAAAAACTGTTTTTT. It specifies CASSIKAPGYSPNEKLFF. V gene TRBV19 combines with J gene TRBJ1-4; TRBD1 might be the D (5 bases). This CDR3 comprises 18 residues. The ends were cut back, 2 bases at V and 3 bases at J, with 19 bases in the middle. Germline V gene sequence: CDR1 LNHDA, CDR2 SQIVND (reference sequence).

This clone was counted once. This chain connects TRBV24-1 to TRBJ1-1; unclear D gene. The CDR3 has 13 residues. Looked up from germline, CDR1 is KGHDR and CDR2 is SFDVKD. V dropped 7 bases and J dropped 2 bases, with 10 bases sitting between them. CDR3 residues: CATRSGLNTEAFF. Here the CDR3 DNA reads TGTGCCACCAGATCGGGTTTAAACACTGAAGCTTTCTTT.

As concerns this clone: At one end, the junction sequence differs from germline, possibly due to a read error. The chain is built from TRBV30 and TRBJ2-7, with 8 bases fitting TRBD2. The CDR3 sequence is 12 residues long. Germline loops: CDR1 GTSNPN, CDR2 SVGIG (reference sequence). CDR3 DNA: TGTGCCGGGAGCGGGGGACCCTACGAGCAGTACTTC. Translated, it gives CAGSGGPYEQYF.

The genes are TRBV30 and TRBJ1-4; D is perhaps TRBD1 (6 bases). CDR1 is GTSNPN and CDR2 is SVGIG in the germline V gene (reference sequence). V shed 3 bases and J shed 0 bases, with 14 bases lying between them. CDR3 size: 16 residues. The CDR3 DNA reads TGTGCCTGGAGGGGGAGACAGGTTGCAACTAATGAAAAACTGTTTTTT. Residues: CAWRGRQVATNEKLFF. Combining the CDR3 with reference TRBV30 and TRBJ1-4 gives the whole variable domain SQTIHQWPATLVQPVGSPLSLECTVEGTSNPNLYWYRQAAGRGLQLLFYSVGIGQISSEVPQNLSASRPQDRQFILSSKKLLLSDSGFYLCAWRGRQVATNEKLFFGSGTQLSVL.

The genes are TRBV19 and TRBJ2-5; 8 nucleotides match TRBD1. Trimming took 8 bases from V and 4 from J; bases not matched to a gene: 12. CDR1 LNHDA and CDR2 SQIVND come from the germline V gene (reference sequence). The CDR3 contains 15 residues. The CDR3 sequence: CASFQNRGVGETQYF. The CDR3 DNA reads TGTGCCAGTTTTCAAAACAGGGGGGTTGGAGAGACCCAGTACTTC.

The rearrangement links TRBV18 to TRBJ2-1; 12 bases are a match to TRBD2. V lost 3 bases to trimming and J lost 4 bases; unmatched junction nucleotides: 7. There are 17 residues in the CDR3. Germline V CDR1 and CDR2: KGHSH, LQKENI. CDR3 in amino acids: CASSPQSSGGGYNEQFF. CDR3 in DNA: TGTGCCAGCTCACCCCAATCTAGCGGGGGGGGGTACAATGAGCAGTTCTTC.

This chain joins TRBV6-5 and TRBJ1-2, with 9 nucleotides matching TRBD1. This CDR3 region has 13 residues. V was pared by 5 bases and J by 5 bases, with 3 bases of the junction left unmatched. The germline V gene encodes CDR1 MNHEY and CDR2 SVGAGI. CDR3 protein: CASSRDRVYGYTF. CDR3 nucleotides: TGTGCCAGCAGTCGGGACAGGGTATATGGCTACACCTTC.

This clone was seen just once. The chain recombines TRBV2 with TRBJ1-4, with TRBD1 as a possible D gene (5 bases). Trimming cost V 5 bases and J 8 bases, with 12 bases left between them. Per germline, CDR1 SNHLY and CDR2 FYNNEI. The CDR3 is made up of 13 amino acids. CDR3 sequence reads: CASSFADIEKLFF. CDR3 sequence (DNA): TGTGCCAGCAGTTTTGCGGACATCGAAAAACTGTTTTTT.

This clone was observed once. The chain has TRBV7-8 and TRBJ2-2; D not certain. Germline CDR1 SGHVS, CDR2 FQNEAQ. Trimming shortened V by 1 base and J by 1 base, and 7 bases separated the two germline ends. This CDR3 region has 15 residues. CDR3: CASSLGPGNTGELFF. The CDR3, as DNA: TGTGCCAGCAGCTTAGGGCCGGGGAACACCGGGGAGCTGTTTTTT.

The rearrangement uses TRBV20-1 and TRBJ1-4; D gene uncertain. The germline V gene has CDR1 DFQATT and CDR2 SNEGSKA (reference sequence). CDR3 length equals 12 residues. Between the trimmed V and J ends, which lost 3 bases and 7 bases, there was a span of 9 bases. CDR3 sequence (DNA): TGCAGTGCTAGTCGGCCGGGTGAAAAACTGTTTTTT. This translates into CSASRPGEKLFF.

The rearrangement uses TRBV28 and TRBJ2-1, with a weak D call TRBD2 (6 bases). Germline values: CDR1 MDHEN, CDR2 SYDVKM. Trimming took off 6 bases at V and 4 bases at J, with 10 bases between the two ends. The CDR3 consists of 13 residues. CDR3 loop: CASSSGLYNEQFF. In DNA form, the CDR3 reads TGTGCCAGCAGCTCGGGACTGTACAATGAGCAGTTCTTC.

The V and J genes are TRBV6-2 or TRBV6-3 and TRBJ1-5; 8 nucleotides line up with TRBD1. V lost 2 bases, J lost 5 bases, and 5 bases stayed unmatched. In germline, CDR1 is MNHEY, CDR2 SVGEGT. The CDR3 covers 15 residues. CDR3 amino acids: CASSYAGQEDQPQHF. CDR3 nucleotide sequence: TGTGCCAGCAGTTACGCGGGACAGGAGGATCAGCCCCAGCATTTT.

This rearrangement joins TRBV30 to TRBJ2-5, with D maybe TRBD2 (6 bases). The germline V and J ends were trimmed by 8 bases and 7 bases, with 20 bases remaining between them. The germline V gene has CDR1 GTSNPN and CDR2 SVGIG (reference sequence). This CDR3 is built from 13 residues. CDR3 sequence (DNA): TGTGCCCGGACTACCTATTTTTACTGGACCCAGTACTTC. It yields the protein CARTTYFYWTQYF.

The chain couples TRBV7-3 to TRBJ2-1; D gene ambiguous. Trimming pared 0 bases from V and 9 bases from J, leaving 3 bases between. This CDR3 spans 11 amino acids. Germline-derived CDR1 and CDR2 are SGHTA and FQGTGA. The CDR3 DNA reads TGTGCCAGCAGCTTAACCGGTGAGCAGTTCTTC. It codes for CASSLTGEQFF.